This T cell receptor beta chain was documented in a study of blood T cell repertoires in COVID-19. Study-level background: COVID-19 samples, acute and convalescent, were from the United States, Italy and Spain.

Unmatched junction bases numbered 8, after V lost 4 bases and J lost 4 bases. Germline V gene data show CDR1 as SGHAT and CDR2 as FQNNGV. This CDR3 comprises 16 residues. TCRdb's copy holds only in-frame clones and misses some; the assay was immunoSEQ multiplex PCR. This table has roughly 30,000 clones, roughly 90% appearing once. This clonotype was obtained from a human donor in a cohort sampled during active COVID-19. Sequencing input: peripheral blood. V usage is TRBV11-2 and J usage is TRBJ2-2, with 8 nucleotides matching TRBD2. The CDR3 DNA sequence: TGTGCCAGCAGCTCCATAGCGGGACCTTCCACCGGGGAGCTGTTTTTT. Its protein product is CASSSIAGPSTGELFF. Combining the CDR3 with reference TRBV11-2 and TRBJ2-2 gives the whole variable domain EAGVAQSPRYKIIEKRQSVAFWCNPISGHATLYWYQQILGQGPKLLIQFQNNGVVDDSQLPKDRFSAERLKGVDSTLKIQPAKLEDSAVYLCASSSIAGPSTGELFFGEGSRLTVL.